The 5 T cell receptor beta chains below come from one sample, sequenced in a study of neurological immune-mediated disorders. TCRdb processed the 5' RACE reads anew with MiXCR; each CDR3 protein has one entry. The table records over 35,000 distinct CDR3 sequences, roughly 4.1% of them present only once. Material: PBMCs. Receptors originate from a woman aged 60-75 years with multiple sclerosis.

J is TRBJ2-3 and V is TRBV3-1; D gene ambiguous. Germline V gene data show CDR1 as LGHDT and CDR2 as YNNKEL (reference sequence). The CDR3 spans 12 residues. V dropped 5 bases and J dropped 6 bases, with 9 bases sitting between them. CDR3: CASSDVSDTQYF. The CDR3 nucleotides are TGTGCCAGCAGCGACGTGTCCGATACGCAGTATTTT.

This clonotype was counted a few times. The CDR3 region has the DNA TGTGCCAGCAGCTTAGTAAGCGCCCCGAGCTCCTACAATGAGCAGTTCTTC. It codes for CASSLVSAPSSYNEQFF. J is TRBJ2-1 and V is TRBV7-2; D gene uncertain. The CDR3 contains 17 residues. V was cut by 1 base and J by 0 bases, with 13 bases left in between. Germline V gene data show CDR1 as SGHTA and CDR2 as FQGNSA.

This clonotype has at least ten counts. This chain connects TRBV9 to TRBJ2-1; D ambiguous. V shed 3 bases and J shed 5 bases, with 18 bases lying between them. The CDR3 is made up of 16 amino acids. CDR1 and CDR2 (germline): SGDLS, YYNGEE. This chain's CDR3 is CASSEAISVRHNEQFF. CDR3 nucleotide sequence: TGTGCCAGCAGCGAGGCTATTAGTGTCCGGCACAATGAGCAGTTCTTC.

This clonotype has at least ten counts. The genes are TRBV4-1 and TRBJ1-6, with D unclear. The CDR3 covers 12 residues. Germline V gene lookup returns CDR1 MGHRA and CDR2 YSYEKL. V was shortened by 3 bases and J by 7 bases, with 4 bases between the two germline ends. The DNA of the CDR3 is TGCGCCAGCAGCCAGGCCAATTCACCCCTCCACTTT. This gives the protein CASSQANSPLHF.

In its sample, this clonotype was seen many times. The chain couples TRBV20-1 to TRBJ2-3; unclear D gene. The length of the CDR3 is 11 residues. The germline V and J ends were trimmed by 6 bases and 7 bases, with 11 bases remaining between them. Per germline, CDR1 DFQATT and CDR2 SNEGSKA (reference sequence). In nucleotides, the CDR3 is TGCAGTGCCATCTTTTACTATACGCAGTATTTT. Translated, it gives CSAIFYYTQYF.